This is a list of T cell receptor beta chains from one sample in a study of neoadjuvant nivolumab and ipilimumab in lung cancer. Here immunoSEQ multiplex PCR was the method, and the copy in TCRdb shows in-frame clones only, minus some. The table has some 18,000 clones, 75% to 90% seen once. The sample in question was peripheral blood, obtained before neoadjuvant nivolumab, alone or with ipilimumab. These receptors all stem from an adult with non-small cell lung cancer. CDR3s include the opening cysteine and the closing phenylalanine or tryptophan. A D gene is named only where the DNA matches it firmly. Some rows mark clone size as missing; the rest say once, few, many or name a class of expanded clone.

d_call j_call v_call clone_size cdr3_nt cdr3_aa
. TRBJ1-5 TRBV5-4 . TGTGCCAGCAGCGTCCAGTATAGCAATCAGCCCCAGCATTTT CASSVQYSNQPQHF
TRBD2 TRBJ2-5 TRBV9 . TGTGCCAGCAGCGTAGTCGGGACTAGCGGGAGGGAGACCCAGTACTTC CASSVVGTSGRETQYF
TRBD1 TRBJ2-6 TRBV18 . TGTGCCAGCTCTTCCCGGACAGGAAAATACTCTGGGGCCAACGTCCTGACTTTC CASSSRTGKYSGANVLTF
TRBD1 TRBJ2-1 TRBV5-1 . TGCGCCAGCAGCTTGGGACAGGGGGCAAACAATGAGCAGTTCTTC CASSLGQGANNEQFF
. TRBJ2-1 TRBV29-1 . TGCAGCGTTGAGAGACAGTACAATGAGCAGTTCTTC CSVERQYNEQFF
. TRBJ2-7 TRBV7-6 once TGTGCCAGCAGCTTAGGGGGAGAGGGGACCTACGAGCAGTACTTC CASSLGGEGTYEQYF
. TRBJ1-2 TRBV29-1 . TGCAGCGTTGAGCACGGGCTTTATCGCTACACCTTC CSVEHGLYRYTF
TRBD2 TRBJ2-1 TRBV4-1 . TGCGCCAGCAGCGCTAGCGGGAGGGGTTCCTACAATGAGCAGTTCTTC CASSASGRGSYNEQFF
TRBD2 TRBJ2-3 TRBV4-3 . TGCGCCAGCAGCCAAGATCTTGCGGCGGGAGGGCAAGTAGATACGCAGTATTTT CASSQDLAAGGQVDTQYF
. TRBJ2-6 TRBV29-1 . TGCAGCGTTACAGTCTCTGGGGCCAACGTCCTGACTTTC CSVTVSGANVLTF
. TRBJ1-2 TRBV9 . TGTGCCAGCAGCGTCGGGACAAACTATGGCTACACCTTC CASSVGTNYGYTF
. TRBJ1-2 TRBV4-1 . TGCGCCAGCAGCCAAGTCCGGGACAAGAGGAATGCTAACTATGGCTACACCTTC CASSQVRDKRNANYGYTF
. TRBJ1-1 TRBV29-1 . TGCAGCGTTGAATTAAGAGGGGTGGGCACTGAAGCTTTCTTT CSVELRGVGTEAFF
. TRBJ2-7 TRBV29-1 . TGCAGCGCCGCCGGGGGGACAGAGCAGTACTTC CSAAGGTEQYF
. TRBJ2-4 TRBV29-1 once TGCAGCGTCGGACAGTTAAACATTCAGTACTTC CSVGQLNIQYF
. TRBJ2-1 TRBV7-8 . TGTGCCAGCAGCCCGGAAGGGACTCATGAGCAGTTCTTC CASSPEGTHEQFF
TRBD2 TRBJ2-2 TRBV11-2 . TGTGCCAGCAGTTCAAGCGGGAGAGTGGGCACCGGGGAGCTGTTTTTT CASSSSGRVGTGELFF
. TRBJ1-2 TRBV5-4 . TGTGCCAGCAGCTTGGAAGCGGGACGGAACTATGGCTACACCTTC CASSLEAGRNYGYTF
. TRBJ2-7 TRBV5-4 . TGTGCCAGCAGCCCCGGGCCGCTAACCAGAACCTACGAGCAGTACTTC CASSPGPLTRTYEQYF
. TRBJ1-2 TRBV30 . TGTGCCTGGAGGGGAGGAGTCCGGGGCTCCTATGGCTACACCTTC CAWRGGVRGSYGYTF
TRBD2 TRBJ2-1 TRBV10-2 . TGCGCCAGCAGTTTAGCGGGAGGCAATGAGCAGTTCTTC CASSLAGGNEQFF
TRBD1 TRBJ2-1 TRBV7-2 . TGTGCCAGCAGCTCGGACAGGGGGAGGAATGAGCAGTTCTTC CASSSDRGRNEQFF
. TRBJ1-2 TRBV28 few TGTGCCAGCCTCGGGACCTTAGGCTACACCTTC CASLGTLGYTF
TRBD1 TRBJ2-3 TRBV4-1 . TGCGCCAGCAGCCAAGGGACAGGGGGCACAGATACGCAGTATTTT CASSQGTGGTDTQYF
. TRBJ2-7 TRBV11-2 . TGTGCCAGCAGCTTAGCAGGGGGGGCTTACGAGCAGTACTTC CASSLAGGAYEQYF
. TRBJ2-1 TRBV5-4 . TGTGCCAGCAGCTACCCTTTGGGCAATGAGCAGTTCTTC CASSYPLGNEQFF
. TRBJ1-1 TRBV7-2 . TGTGCCAGCAGCCCACAAACCGGACAGAGGAACACTGAAGCTTTCTTT CASSPQTGQRNTEAFF
. TRBJ2-5 TRBV4-2 . TGTGCCAGCAGCCAAGAGGAGGGGGGGGGAGAGACCCAGTACTTC CASSQEEGGGETQYF
TRBD2 TRBJ2-1 TRBV7-9 . TGTGCCAGCAGCTCCCTTAGCGGGCTCTCCTACAATGAGCAGTTCTTC CASSSLSGLSYNEQFF
TRBD1 TRBJ1-1 TRBV29-1 . TGCAGCGTTGAGCCCGGGACAGGGGGGACTGAAGCTTTCTTT CSVEPGTGGTEAFF
TRBD2 TRBJ2-3 TRBV6-1 . TGTGCCAGCAGTGAGTGGACTAGCGGCTCTTTCAGGGATACGCAGTATTTT CASSEWTSGSFRDTQYF
TRBD2 TRBJ2-3 TRBV9 . TGTGCTGACGAGCTAGCGGGATATCCAGATACGCAGTATTTT CADELAGYPDTQYF
TRBD2 TRBJ2-2 TRBV25-1 . TGTGCCAGCAGTGACCCGGGACTATCTAACACCGGGGAGCTGTTTTTT CASSDPGLSNTGELFF
TRBD1 TRBJ2-1 TRBV30 . TGTGCCTGGATACCCGGGACAGCCTACAATGAGCAGTTCTTC CAWIPGTAYNEQFF
TRBD1 TRBJ1-2 TRBV2 . TGTGCCAGCAGTACAGGGGGCACTGGCTATGGCTACACCTTC CASSTGGTGYGYTF
. TRBJ2-6 TRBV4-3 . TGCGCCAGCAGCCAAGCGATCTCTGGGGCCAACGTCCTGACTTTC CASSQAISGANVLTF
. TRBJ1-2 TRBV5-6 . TGTGCCAGCAGCACCGGGGCCTCTGGCGGCTACACCTTC CASSTGASGGYTF
. TRBJ2-3 TRBV7-9 . TGTGCCAGCAGCTTAATGGCAGGGACAGATACGCAGTATTTT CASSLMAGTDTQYF
TRBD1 TRBJ1-1 TRBV6-5 . TGTGCCAGCGGGAGACAGGGGGTAGCTTTCTTT CASGRQGVAFF
TRBD1 TRBJ2-1 TRBV30 . TGTGCCTGGAGTGTTTTTGACAGGGATAATGAGCAGTTCTTC CAWSVFDRDNEQFF
. TRBJ2-7 TRBV18 . TGTGCCAGCTCACCACCAGGTGCGGGAGAGCAGTACTTC CASSPPGAGEQYF
TRBD1 TRBJ1-1 TRBV6-5 few TGTGCCAGCAGGGTGGACAGGGGGAACACTGAAGCTTTCTTT CASRVDRGNTEAFF
TRBD1 TRBJ1-2 TRBV5-4 . TGTGCCAGCAGCTTGGACAGGGGTTATGGCTACACCTTC CASSLDRGYGYTF
. TRBJ1-1 TRBV9 . TGTGCCAGCAGCGTATCCCTCGAGAGGGAAGCTTTCTTT CASSVSLEREAFF
. TRBJ2-1 TRBV29-1 . TGCAGCGTTGGACGGGACATTTACAATGAGCAGTTCTTC CSVGRDIYNEQFF
. TRBJ1-5 TRBV5-6 . TGTGCCAGCAGCTCGTCGGCAGCTAATCAGCCCCAGCATTTT CASSSSAANQPQHF
. TRBJ1-5 TRBV7-2 . TGTGCCAGCAGCTTAGGGCCAGGGTGGGATGTGAGCAATCAGCCCCAGCATTTT CASSLGPGWDVSNQPQHF
. TRBJ1-1 TRBV7-9 . TGTGCCAGCAGCCGAGGACAGCCAAACACTGAAGCTTTCTTT CASSRGQPNTEAFF
TRBD2 TRBJ2-7 TRBV14 . TGTGCCAGCAGCCAATTTCTAGCGGGATACAACGAGCAGTACTTC CASSQFLAGYNEQYF
. TRBJ1-2 TRBV5-4 . TGTGCCAGCAGCTTGGTTGGGGCGCAAGGCTACACCTTC CASSLVGAQGYTF
TRBD1 TRBJ1-1 TRBV5-1 . TGCGCCAGCAGCTTCCATGGGACAGGCGGGACTGAAGCTTTCTTT CASSFHGTGGTEAFF
TRBD2 TRBJ2-2 TRBV5-1 once TGCGCCAGCAGCTTGAGCGGGATAAACACCGGGGAGCTGTTTTTT CASSLSGINTGELFF
TRBD1 TRBJ2-2 TRBV6-5 . TGTGCCAGCAGTCTGAGACAGGGTCCCGGGGAGCTGTTTTTT CASSLRQGPGELFF
TRBD2 TRBJ2-1 TRBV10-2 . TGCGCCAGCATCCTAGCGGCGACCAATGAGCAGTTCTTC CASILAATNEQFF
TRBD2 TRBJ2-2 TRBV6-5 . TGTGCCAGCAGTTACACACTAGCGGGGACCGGGGAGCTGTTTTTT CASSYTLAGTGELFF
. TRBJ1-1 TRBV6-5 . TGTGCCAGCAGTTACCTCGGGAACACTGAAGCTTTCTTT CASSYLGNTEAFF
. TRBJ2-3 TRBV7-3 few TGTGCCAGCAGCCGTGGAGACAGGAGCACAGATACGCAGTATTTT CASSRGDRSTDTQYF
TRBD2 TRBJ2-2 TRBV11-3 . TGTGCCAGCAGCTTAGATAGAGAGCGGGAGTACCACGGGGAGCTGTTTTTT CASSLDREREYHGELFF
. TRBJ2-2 TRBV5-1 . TGCGCCAGCAGCTTTGAGGGGAACACCGGGGAGCTGTTTTTT CASSFEGNTGELFF